The 32 T cell receptor beta chains listed next were all sequenced from one sample in a study of siplizumab effects on memory and regulatory T cells. TCRdb keeps only in-frame clones here, not all; method: immunoSEQ multiplex PCR. The table includes about 87,000 clones, about 91% detected once. The sequenced material came from Tregs sorted from blood. Receptor source: a human donor in good health.

This clone was recorded once. The chain combines TRBV4-2 with TRBJ2-7; D perhaps matches TRBD1 (6 bases). The V end lost 1 base, the J end lost 1 base, and 11 bases lay between the germline ends. Germline V gene sequence: CDR1 LGHNA, CDR2 YNFKEQ. The CDR3 extends over 15 amino acids. The CDR3 loop reads CASSQVSTGSYEQYF. The CDR3 bases are TGTGCCAGCAGCCAAGTGTCTACAGGGTCCTACGAGCAGTACTTC.

This chain connects TRBV11-1 to TRBJ2-3; D is ambiguous. Germline assignment: CDR1 SGHAT and CDR2 FQDESV (reference sequence). This CDR3 spans 12 amino acids. Trimming left V 1 base short and J 1 base short, with 0 bases between. The CDR3 is CASSLGTDTQYF. In nucleotides, the CDR3 is TGTGCCAGCAGCTTAGGCACAGATACGCAGTATTTT.

The V and J genes are TRBV28 and TRBJ2-2, with unresolved D. This CDR3 spans 12 amino acids. V gave up 6 bases and J gave up 7 bases, with 9 bases separating them. Looked up from germline, CDR1 is MDHEN and CDR2 is SYDVKM. The CDR3 spells CASSSSRGELFF. As DNA, the CDR3 is TGTGCCAGCAGCTCCAGCCGCGGGGAGCTGTTTTTT.

The genes are TRBV7-2 and TRBJ2-7, with no clear D. Trimming left V 1 base short and J 4 bases short, with 2 bases between. The CDR3 is 11 amino acids. Germline values: CDR1 SGHTA, CDR2 FQGNSA. In nucleotides, the CDR3 is TGTGCCAGCAGCTTAGTGTACGAGCAGTACTTC. Its protein is CASSLVYEQYF. The full variable domain, with the rest looked up from reference TRBV7-2 and TRBJ2-7, is GAGVSQSPSNKVTEKGKDVELRCDPISGHTALYWYRQSLGQGLEFLIYFQGNSAPDKSGLPSDRFSAERTGGSVSTLTIQRTQQEDSAVYLCASSLVYEQYFGPGTRLTVT.

The V and J genes are TRBV10-3 and TRBJ1-1; D unclear. CDR1 and CDR2 (germline): ENHRY, SYGVKD. V shed 3 bases and J shed 7 bases, with 9 bases lying between them. The CDR3 contains 12 residues. The CDR3 is CAISEGYSEAFF. In DNA form, the CDR3 reads TGTGCCATCAGTGAAGGTTATAGTGAAGCTTTCTTT.

The chain employs TRBV7-2 and TRBJ2-2, with 12 positions matching TRBD2. Trimming cost V 5 bases and J 3 bases; bases outside gene matches: 10. The CDR3 loop spans 18 amino acids. Germline CDR1 SGHTA, CDR2 FQGNSA. In DNA form, the CDR3 reads TGTGCCAGCAGCCTAATAGCTAGCGGGGGGGCCGACACCGGGGAGCTGTTTTTT. Encoded protein: CASSLIASGGADTGELFF.

The V gene is TRBV6-5, the J gene TRBJ1-3; the D is unclear. Germline V CDR1 and CDR2: MNHEY, SVGAGI. The CDR3 length is 14 residues. Trimming took off 8 bases at V and 0 bases at J, with 11 bases between the two ends. The CDR3 reads CASRFSHSGNTIYF. The CDR3 coding sequence is TGTGCCAGCCGTTTCAGCCACTCTGGAAACACCATATATTTT.

V is TRBV11-3 and J is TRBJ2-7; D might be TRBD1 (8 bases). Trimming took 5 bases from V and 1 from J, leaving 12 bases between them. The CDR3 contains 14 residues. In germline, CDR1 is SGHNT, CDR2 YENEEA. In DNA form, the CDR3 reads TGTGCCAGCAGCCAACAGGGGGGGTCCTACGAGCAGTACTTC. Its protein is CASSQQGGSYEQYF.

The chain combines TRBV30 with TRBJ1-5; TRBD1 agrees at 8 bases. Germline V gives CDR1 GTSNPN, CDR2 SVGIG (reference sequence). CDR3 size: 15 residues. J was trimmed by 5 bases and V by 2 bases; bases with no gene match: 8. The CDR3 reads CAWSTGTGGYQPQHF. In nucleotides, the CDR3 is TGTGCCTGGAGTACCGGGACAGGCGGTTATCAGCCCCAGCATTTT.

The chain combines TRBV19 with TRBJ2-3; D uncertain. The V and J ends lost 5 bases and 2 bases respectively, with 11 bases between them. The CDR3 extends over 14 amino acids. Germline CDR1 reads LNHDA; CDR2 reads SQIVND (reference sequence). DNA for the CDR3: TGTGCCAGTAGTGATACGGTCGACACAGATACGCAGTATTTT. Protein sequence: CASSDTVDTDTQYF. The full variable domain, rest sourced from reference TRBV19 and TRBJ2-3, is DGGITQSPKYLFRKEGQNVTLSCEQNLNHDAMYWYRQDPGQGLRLIYYSQIVNDFQKGDIAEGYSVSREKKESFPLTVTSAQKNPTAFYLCASSDTVDTDTQYFGPGTRLTVL.

The V and J genes are TRBV7-9 and TRBJ2-2; no reliable D call. Germline V gene lookup returns CDR1 SEHNR and CDR2 FQNEAQ (reference sequence). With 5 bases removed from V and 7 bases from J, the gap between germline ends came to 8 bases. The CDR3 covers 12 residues. The CDR3 loop is CASSLRIGELFF. CDR3 nucleotide sequence: TGTGCCAGCAGCCTACGCATCGGGGAGCTGTTTTTT.

This chain links TRBV7-3 with TRBJ2-7; 11 nucleotides align to TRBD2. Germline assignment: CDR1 SGHTA and CDR2 FQGTGA. The CDR3 sequence is 17 residues long. V was clipped by 4 bases and J by 3 bases; unmatched bases: 11. In nucleotides, the CDR3 is TGTGCCAGCAGCTCCATGACTAGCGGGGTAGTAAACTACGAGCAGTACTTC. This sequence encodes CASSSMTSGVVNYEQYF. Based on the CDR3 plus reference TRBV7-3 and TRBJ2-7, the full variable domain is GAGVSQTPSNKVTEKGKYVELRCDPISGHTALYWYRQSLGQGPEFLIYFQGTGAADDSGLPNDRFFAVRPEGSVSTLKIQRTERGDSAVYLCASSSMTSGVVNYEQYFGPGTRLTVT.

The V gene is TRBV10-3, the J gene TRBJ1-3; D perhaps matches TRBD1 (6 bases). This CDR3 contains 19 residues. Germline-derived CDR1 and CDR2 are ENHRY and SYGVKD. V was pared by 11 bases and J by 0 bases, with 29 bases between. CDR3 region: CAANRNKGGLGDSGNTIYF. CDR3 nucleotide sequence: TGTGCCGCAAACCGGAACAAGGGGGGACTCGGGGACTCTGGAAACACCATATATTTT.

The chain couples TRBV2 to TRBJ1-2; D unclear. Germline lookup yields CDR1 SNHLY and CDR2 FYNNEI. The CDR3 consists of 13 residues. V was shortened by 7 bases and J by 1 base, with 10 bases between the two germline ends. CDR3 bases: TGTGCCAGCACCGTAAGCGTTAACTATGGCTACACCTTC. Amino acids: CASTVSVNYGYTF.

The genes are TRBV5-5 and TRBJ1-4, with D hard to call. Germline loops: CDR1 SGHKS, CDR2 YYEKEE (reference sequence). This CDR3 contains 15 residues. Trimming took 0 bases from V and 4 from J, leaving 10 bases between them. CDR3 loop: CASSLVAGLNEKLFF. The CDR3 coding sequence is TGTGCCAGCAGCTTGGTGGCGGGCCTTAATGAAAAACTGTTTTTT.

The genes are TRBV5-1 and TRBJ2-1, with 7 bases lining up with TRBD1. V dropped 4 bases and J dropped 7; count of bases not matched to a gene: 8. CDR1 is SGHRS, CDR2 YFSETQ, per germline. The CDR3 is made up of 14 amino acids. The CDR3 DNA reads as TGCGCCAGCAGCCTAGGGGGCGCCGGGAATGAGCAGTTCTTC. This gives the protein CASSLGGAGNEQFF.

This clone was seen once. The rearrangement links TRBV18 to TRBJ1-2; D may be TRBD1 (6 bases). V lost 3 bases and J lost 4, with 12 bases in between. The V gene's germline CDR1 is KGHSH and CDR2 LQKENI. This CDR3 region has 14 residues. CDR3 DNA sequence: TGTGCCAGCTCACCGCGGACAGATGCCTATGGCTACACCTTC. Its protein is CASSPRTDAYGYTF.

This clone showed up just once. The rearrangement links TRBV6-5 to TRBJ2-5; 9 nucleotides line up with TRBD2. Germline CDR1 and CDR2: MNHEY and SVGAGI. V lost 6 bases, J lost 1 base, and 0 bases stayed unmatched. This CDR3 is built from 13 residues. The DNA of the CDR3 is TGTGCCAGCAGGCGGGGGGGCCAAGAGACCCAGTACTTC. It yields the protein CASRRGGQETQYF.

This chain joins TRBV2 and TRBJ2-1; a possible D gene is TRBD2 (5 bases). Trimming shortened V by 2 bases and J by 7 bases, and 6 bases separated the two germline ends. The CDR3 runs 12 residues. Germline V gene sequence: CDR1 SNHLY, CDR2 FYNNEI. CDR3 in amino acids: CASSEPGNEQFF. CDR3 DNA: TGTGCCAGCAGTGAACCGGGGAATGAGCAGTTCTTC.

This clone was observed a handful of times. This rearrangement joins TRBV6-1 to TRBJ1-2, with D perhaps matching TRBD1 (6 bases). The CDR3 length is 11 residues. Trimming removed 7 bases from V and 11 bases from J, with 14 bases in between. Germline lookup yields CDR1 MNHNS and CDR2 SASEGT. The CDR3 is CASTRDKGYTF. CDR3 bases: TGTGCCAGCACCCGGGACAAAGGATACACCTTC.

This chain joins TRBV5-5 and TRBJ1-3, with D unresolved. This CDR3 has 13 residues. Trimming removed 0 bases from V and 3 bases from J, with 4 bases in between. Germline V CDR1 and CDR2: SGHKS, YYEKEE (reference sequence). CDR3 DNA: TGTGCCAGCAGCTTGGCTGTTGGAAACACCATATATTTT. It specifies CASSLAVGNTIYF.

This clone appeared once. V and J are TRBV5-1 and TRBJ2-3, with 8 bases identical to TRBD1. CDR3 length equals 17 residues. Germline trimming cut 0 bases from V and 6 bases from J; bases unmatched to any gene: 12. Germline CDR1 reads SGHRS; CDR2 reads YFSETQ. This CDR3 reads CASSLVAGDRGKDTQYF. The CDR3 nucleotides read TGCGCCAGCAGCTTGGTCGCCGGAGACAGGGGCAAGGATACGCAGTATTTT. Combining the CDR3 with reference TRBV5-1 and TRBJ2-3 gives the whole variable domain KAGVTQTPRYLIKTRGQQVTLSCSPISGHRSVSWYQQTPGQGLQFLFEYFSETQRNKGNFPGRFSGRQFSNSRSEMNVSTLELGDSALYLCASSLVAGDRGKDTQYFGPGTRLTVL.

The chain links TRBV19 to TRBJ1-2; D remains unclear. The CDR3 runs to 15 residues. V lost 0 bases, J lost 5 bases, and 13 bases lay in between. The germline CDR1 and CDR2 sequences are LNHDA and SQIVND (reference sequence). The CDR3 protein is CASSIEPRTIYGYTF. The CDR3 nucleotides read TGTGCCAGTAGTATAGAACCCCGGACTATATATGGCTACACCTTC.

This chain links TRBV6-1 with TRBJ1-5; D is unclear. This CDR3 has 12 residues. Germline CDR1 is MNHNS and CDR2 is SASEGT. Trimming pared 6 bases from V and 2 bases from J, leaving 5 bases between. Here the CDR3 DNA reads TGTGCCAGCAGACTGGGCAATCAGCCCCAGCATTTT. Amino acids: CASRLGNQPQHF.

The chain is built from TRBV18 and TRBJ2-7, with TRBD1 identical over 8 bases. Germline CDR1 and CDR2: KGHSH and LQKENI. The CDR3 is 15 residues long. V shed 4 bases, J shed 6 bases, and the junction held 11 bases outside the gene matches. CDR3 sequence (DNA): TGTGCCAGCTCACACTCCCAAGGACAGGGTAGCGAGCAGTACTTC. Protein product: CASSHSQGQGSEQYF.

This clone was found once. This chain joins TRBV13 and TRBJ2-7; D possibly corresponds to TRBD2 (5 bases). The CDR3 is made up of 15 amino acids. The V gene's germline CDR1 is PRHDT and CDR2 FYEKMQ (reference sequence). Between the trimmed V and J ends, which lost 5 bases and 3 bases, there was a span of 17 bases. The CDR3 spells CASSLRTGKYYEQYF. The CDR3 DNA follows: TGTGCCAGCAGCCTTAGAACGGGAAAATACTACGAGCAGTACTTC. Complete variable domain (other parts from reference TRBV13 and TRBJ2-7): AAGVIQSPRHLIKEKRETATLKCYPIPRHDTVYWYQQGPGQDPQFLISFYEKMQSDKGSIPDRFSAQQFSDYHSELNMSSLELGDSALYFCASSLRTGKYYEQYFGPGTRLTVT.

The gene calls are TRBV19 and TRBJ2-7; 12 nucleotides align to TRBD2. The germline V gene encodes CDR1 LNHDA and CDR2 SQIVND (reference sequence). Trimming took 6 bases from V and 1 from J; bases not matched to a gene: 1. CDR3 size: 14 residues. The DNA of the CDR3 is TGTGCCAGTAGACTAGCGGGGGGTTCCTACGAGCAGTACTTC. Translation gives CASRLAGGSYEQYF.

This chain links TRBV11-3 with TRBJ1-1; 8 bases line up with TRBD1. Germline loops: CDR1 SGHNT, CDR2 YENEEA. Germline trimming cut 1 base from V and 0 bases from J; bases unmatched to any gene: 10. This CDR3 comprises 18 residues. This chain's CDR3 is CASSLASRQGLLNTEAFF. The CDR3 bases are TGTGCCAGCAGCTTAGCTTCTCGACAGGGGCTTCTGAACACTGAAGCTTTCTTT.

The genes are TRBV7-9 and TRBJ1-2; TRBD1 aligns across 8 bases. The length of the CDR3 is 15 residues. With 3 bases clipped from V and 5 bases from J, the junction kept 8 bases outside the gene matches. Germline V gives CDR1 SEHNR, CDR2 FQNEAQ (reference sequence). CDR3 DNA: TGTGCCAGCAGCTTTCGACAGGGGCTTCAGTATGGCTACACCTTC. As protein: CASSFRQGLQYGYTF.

V is TRBV18 and J is TRBJ2-5, with TRBD2 matching 12 bases. J lost 4 bases, V lost 6 bases, and 6 bases had no gene match. The CDR3 is made up of 15 amino acids. Germline CDR1 KGHSH, CDR2 LQKENI. CDR3 in DNA: TGTGCCAGCTCCTCGAGGACTAGCGGGGCAGAGACCCAGTACTTC. Protein sequence: CASSSRTSGAETQYF.

The gene calls are TRBV5-1 and TRBJ1-1; D remains unclear. Trimming cost V 0 bases and J 4 bases, with 7 bases left between them. This CDR3 is built from 13 residues. Germline values: CDR1 SGHRS, CDR2 YFSETQ. The CDR3 bases are TGCGCCAGCAGCTTGGGGGGTACCACTGAAGCTTTCTTT. This encodes CASSLGGTTEAFF.

CDR3 sequence: CASRQGANNQPQHF. The DNA for the CDR3 is TGTGCCAGCAGGCAAGGGGCTAACAATCAGCCCCAGCATTTT. The gene calls are TRBV27 and TRBJ1-5; a possible D gene is TRBD1 (5 bases). Germline CDR1 and CDR2: MNHEY and SMNVEV (reference sequence). CDR3 length equals 14 residues. Deletions cut 6 bases from V and 3 bases from J, with 12 bases between.